Below are 8 T cell receptor gamma chains sequenced from a single sample in a study of Vδ1+ human thymocytes. Study-level findings and limits: Highly polyclonal TRG and TRD repertoires with Gaussian CDR3 length distributions appeared in thymus.

Extracted RNA was reverse transcribed into cDNA. Pooled V-gene forward primers with one constant-region reverse primer generated the CDR3 amplicons by multiplex PCR. TCRdb re-analyzed the multiplex PCR reads via CATT. The table includes several thousand gamma-chain clones, 50% to 65% detected once. The antigens for these receptors are not known. The sequencing input was Vdelta1+ gamma-delta thymocytes from the thymus. Stated subset: FACS-sorted CD3+ TCRalphabeta- TCRVdelta1+ TCRVdelta2- thymocytes. The origin of the receptors is a girl under three years old who had congenital heart surgery.

This chain joins TRGV5 and TRGJ1 or TRGJ2. The J gene is absent in TCRdb and was assigned here via DNA matching to germline. There are 14 residues in the CDR3. CDR1 and CDR2 (germline): VINAFY, YDVSNSKD. Trimming at V came to 0 bases and at J to 3 bases, leaving 5 bases not matched to a gene. The CDR3 loop is CATWDRPFYYKKLF. CDR3 nucleotide sequence: TGTGCCACCTGGGACAGGCCGTTTTATTATAAGAAACTCTTT.

This chain links TRGV8 with TRGJ1 or TRGJ2. Since TCRdb gives no J gene, matching the DNA to germline was used here to assign it. Losses at the gene ends were 3 bases for V and 7 bases for J; bases not matched to a gene: 9. This CDR3 comprises 13 residues. Germline V gives CDR1 VENAVY, CDR2 YDSYNSRV. CDR3 loop: CATWDRAWYKKLF. The CDR3 nucleotides read TGTGCCACCTGGGATCGGGCGTGGTATAAGAAACTCTTT.

This sequence joins TRGV2 and TRGJP2. Germline matching of the DNA provided the J gene here, since TCRdb leaves it blank. With 1 base clipped from V and 1 base from J, the junction kept 6 bases outside the gene matches. CDR3 length: 16 residues. From germline, CDR1 is EGSNGY and CDR2 YDSYNSKV. The CDR3 region has the DNA TGTGCCACCTGGGACGGAAGTAGTAGTAGTGATTGGATCAAGACGTTT. Its protein product is CATWDGSSSSDWIKTF.

There are a few counts of this clone. Other nucleotide sequences from this sample produce the same CDR3. The gene calls are TRGV2 and TRGJ1 or TRGJ2. No J gene was available from TCRdb, and it was assigned here by a germline match of the DNA. Germline V gene data show CDR1 as EGSNGY and CDR2 as YDSYNSKV. The CDR3 runs 13 residues. V trimming: 0 bases; J trimming: 5 bases; junction bases outside the gene matches: 4. The DNA for the CDR3 is TGTGCCACCTGGGACGGGCTCGATTATAAGAAACTCTTT. Residues: CATWDGLDYKKLF.

In its sample, this clone was seen once. The V gene was identified as TRGV8, while no J gene was called. The V gene's germline CDR1 is VENAVY and CDR2 YDSYNSRV. There are 12 residues in the CDR3. The CDR3 reads CATWDAQGKKLF. The CDR3 DNA follows: TGTGCCACCTGGGATGCCCAGGGAAAGAAGCTCTTT.

With regard to this clone: Other nucleotide sequences from this sample produce the same CDR3. This chain joins TRGV8 and TRGJ1 or TRGJ2. TCRdb gives no J gene; it was assigned here by matching the DNA to germline. This CDR3 is built from 11 residues. The V gene's germline CDR1 is VENAVY and CDR2 YDSYNSRV. The junction had 1 base not matched to a gene; V was cut back by 0 bases and J by 8 bases. The CDR3 here is CATWDRNKKLF. CDR3 DNA: TGTGCCACCTGGGATAGGAATAAGAAACTCTTT.

This rearrangement joins TRGV3 to TRGJ1 or TRGJ2. No J segment appears in TCRdb, so it was assigned here by matching the sequence to germline. CDR1 and CDR2 from the germline V gene are VTNTFY and YDVSTARD (reference sequence). The CDR3 covers 13 residues. J lost 6 bases, V lost 6 bases, and 11 bases had no gene match. CDR3: CATWKDRGYKKLF. The CDR3 DNA reads as TGTGCCACCTGGAAAGATCGGGGTTATAAGAAACTCTTT.

The V gene is TRGV3, the J gene TRGJ1 or TRGJ2. The J gene comes from matching the DNA to germline here; TCRdb lacks it. The CDR3 has 14 residues. The V gene end was trimmed by 0 bases and the J gene end by 6 bases; junction bases not matched to a gene: 8. CDR1 is VTNTFY, CDR2 YDVSTARD, per germline (reference sequence). As DNA, the CDR3 is TGTGCCACCTGGGACAGGTGCTGGTGTTATAAGAAACTCTTT. This gives the protein CATWDRCWCYKKLF.